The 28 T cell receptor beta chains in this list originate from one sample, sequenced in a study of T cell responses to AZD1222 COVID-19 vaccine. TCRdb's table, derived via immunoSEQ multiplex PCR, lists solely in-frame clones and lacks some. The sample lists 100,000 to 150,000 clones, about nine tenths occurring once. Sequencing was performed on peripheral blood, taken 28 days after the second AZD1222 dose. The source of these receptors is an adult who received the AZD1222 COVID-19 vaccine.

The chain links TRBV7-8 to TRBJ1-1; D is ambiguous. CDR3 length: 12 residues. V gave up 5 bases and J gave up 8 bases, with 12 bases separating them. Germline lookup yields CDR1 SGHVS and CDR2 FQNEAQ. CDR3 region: CASSQHLTEAFF. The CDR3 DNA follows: TGTGCCAGCAGCCAGCACCTAACAGAAGCTTTCTTT.

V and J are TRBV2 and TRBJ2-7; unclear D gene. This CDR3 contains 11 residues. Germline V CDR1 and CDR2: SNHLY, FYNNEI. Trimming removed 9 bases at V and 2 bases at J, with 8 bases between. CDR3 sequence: CASKIAYEQYF. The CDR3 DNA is TGTGCCAGTAAGATAGCCTACGAGCAGTACTTC.

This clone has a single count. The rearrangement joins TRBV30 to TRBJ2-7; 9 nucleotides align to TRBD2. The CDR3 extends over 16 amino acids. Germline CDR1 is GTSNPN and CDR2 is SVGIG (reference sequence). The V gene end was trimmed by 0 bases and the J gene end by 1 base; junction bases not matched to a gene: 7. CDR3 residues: CAWSVQPSGASYEQYF. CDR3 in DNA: TGTGCCTGGAGTGTACAGCCTAGCGGGGCATCCTACGAGCAGTACTTC. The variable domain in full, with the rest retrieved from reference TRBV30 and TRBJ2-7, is SQTIHQWPATLVQPVGSPLSLECTVEGTSNPNLYWYRQAAGRGLQLLFYSVGIGQISSEVPQNLSASRPQDRQFILSSKKLLLSDSGFYLCAWSVQPSGASYEQYFGPGTRLTVT.

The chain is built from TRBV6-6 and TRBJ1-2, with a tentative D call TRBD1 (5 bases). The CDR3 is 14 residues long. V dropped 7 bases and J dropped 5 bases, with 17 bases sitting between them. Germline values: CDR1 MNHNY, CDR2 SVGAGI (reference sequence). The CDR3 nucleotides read TGTGCCAGCACCTCTGGTGGGACGAATTATGGCTACACCTTC. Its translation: CASTSGGTNYGYTF.

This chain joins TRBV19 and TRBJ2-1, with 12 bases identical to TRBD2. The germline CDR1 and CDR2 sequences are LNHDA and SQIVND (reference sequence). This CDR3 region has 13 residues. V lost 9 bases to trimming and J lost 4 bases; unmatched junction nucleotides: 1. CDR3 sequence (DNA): TGTGCCAGCGGACTAGCGGGATACAATGAGCAGTTCTTC. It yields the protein CASGLAGYNEQFF.

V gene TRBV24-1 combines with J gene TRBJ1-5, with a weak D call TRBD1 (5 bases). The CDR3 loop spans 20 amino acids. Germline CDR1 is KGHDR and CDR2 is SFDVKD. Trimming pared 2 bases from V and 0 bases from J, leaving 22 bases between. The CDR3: CATSDSKKGRDGYSNQPQHF. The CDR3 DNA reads TGTGCCACCAGTGATTCGAAGAAGGGCAGGGATGGCTATAGCAATCAGCCCCAGCATTTT.

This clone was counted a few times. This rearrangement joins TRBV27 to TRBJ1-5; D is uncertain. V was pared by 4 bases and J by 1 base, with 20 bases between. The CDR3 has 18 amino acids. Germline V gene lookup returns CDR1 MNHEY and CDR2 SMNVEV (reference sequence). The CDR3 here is CASSSDGDLKLSNQPQHF. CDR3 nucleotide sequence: TGTGCCAGCAGTTCAGACGGGGATTTAAAGCTGAGCAATCAGCCCCAGCATTTT.

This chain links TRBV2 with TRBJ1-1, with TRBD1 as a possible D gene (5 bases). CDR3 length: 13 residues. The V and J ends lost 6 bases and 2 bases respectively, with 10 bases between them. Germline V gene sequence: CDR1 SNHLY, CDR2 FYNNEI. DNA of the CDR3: TGTGCCAGCAGACGGGACGTAAACACTGAAGCTTTCTTT. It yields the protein CASRRDVNTEAFF.

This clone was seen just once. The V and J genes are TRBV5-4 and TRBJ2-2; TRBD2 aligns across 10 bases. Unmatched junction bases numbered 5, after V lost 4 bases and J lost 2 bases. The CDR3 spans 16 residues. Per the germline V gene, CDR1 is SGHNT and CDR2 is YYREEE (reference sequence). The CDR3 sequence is CASSPGLADNTGELFF. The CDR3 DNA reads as TGTGCCAGCAGCCCCGGACTAGCGGATAACACCGGGGAGCTGTTTTTT. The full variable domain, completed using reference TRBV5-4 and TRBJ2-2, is ETGVTQSPTHLIKTRGQQVTLRCSSQSGHNTVSWYQQALGQGPQFIFQYYREEENGRGNFPPRFSGLQFPNYSSELNVNALELDDSALYLCASSPGLADNTGELFFGEGSRLTVL.

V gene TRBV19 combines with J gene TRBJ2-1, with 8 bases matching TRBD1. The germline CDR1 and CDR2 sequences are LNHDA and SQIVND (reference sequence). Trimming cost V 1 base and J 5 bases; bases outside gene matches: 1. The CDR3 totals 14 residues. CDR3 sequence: CASSIGTGNNEQFF. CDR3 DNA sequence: TGTGCCAGTAGTATAGGGACAGGGAACAATGAGCAGTTCTTC.

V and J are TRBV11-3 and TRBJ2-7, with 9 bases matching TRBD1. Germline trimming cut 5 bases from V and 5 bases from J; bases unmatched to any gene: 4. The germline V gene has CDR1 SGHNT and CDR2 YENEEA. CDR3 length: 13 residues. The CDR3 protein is CASSQGQGNEQYF. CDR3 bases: TGTGCCAGCAGCCAGGGACAGGGAAACGAGCAGTACTTC. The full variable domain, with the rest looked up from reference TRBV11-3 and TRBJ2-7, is EAGVVQSPRYKIIEKKQPVAFWCNPISGHNTLYWYLQNLGQGPELLIRYENEEAVDDSQLPKDRFSAERLKGVDSTLKIQPAELGDSAVYLCASSQGQGNEQYFGPGTRLTVT.

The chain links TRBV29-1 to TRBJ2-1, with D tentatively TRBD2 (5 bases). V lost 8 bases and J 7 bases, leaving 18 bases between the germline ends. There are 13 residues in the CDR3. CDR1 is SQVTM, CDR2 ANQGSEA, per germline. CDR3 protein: CSSGTSGYNEQFF. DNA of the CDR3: TGCAGCAGTGGCACTAGTGGATATAATGAGCAGTTCTTC.

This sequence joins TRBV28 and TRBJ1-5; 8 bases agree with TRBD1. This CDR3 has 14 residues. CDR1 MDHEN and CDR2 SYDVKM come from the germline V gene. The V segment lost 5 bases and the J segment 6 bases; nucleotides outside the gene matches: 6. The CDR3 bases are TGTGCCAGCAGTACGCGACAGGGGACTCAGCCCCAGCATTTT. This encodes CASSTRQGTQPQHF. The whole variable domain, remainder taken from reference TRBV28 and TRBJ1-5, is DVKVTQSSRYLVKRTGEKVFLECVQDMDHENMFWYRQDPGLGLRLIYFSYDVKMKEKGDIPEGYSVSREKKERFSLILESASTNQTSMYLCASSTRQGTQPQHFGDGTRLSIL.

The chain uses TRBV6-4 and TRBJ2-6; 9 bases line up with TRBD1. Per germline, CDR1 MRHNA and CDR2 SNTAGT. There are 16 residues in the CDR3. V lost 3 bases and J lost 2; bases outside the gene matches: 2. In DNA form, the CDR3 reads TGTGCCAGCAGTGAAACAGGGGGCGCTGGGGCCAACGTCCTGACTTTC. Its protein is CASSETGGAGANVLTF.

Written as DNA, the CDR3 is TGTGCCAGCAGTGAGGGGGAAAACATTCAGTACTTC. Translated, it gives CASSEGENIQYF. The V and J genes are TRBV2 and TRBJ2-4; D could derive from TRBD1 or TRBD2 (5 bases each). Per germline, CDR1 SNHLY and CDR2 FYNNEI. The CDR3 loop spans 12 amino acids. V lost 3 bases to trimming and J lost 5 bases, with 5 bases between them.

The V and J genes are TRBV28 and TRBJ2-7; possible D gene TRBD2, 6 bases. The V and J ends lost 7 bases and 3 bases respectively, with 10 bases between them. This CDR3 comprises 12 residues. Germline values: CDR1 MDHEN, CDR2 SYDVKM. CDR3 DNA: TGTGCCAGCACCTCTAGCGACTACGAGCAGTACTTC. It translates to CASTSSDYEQYF.

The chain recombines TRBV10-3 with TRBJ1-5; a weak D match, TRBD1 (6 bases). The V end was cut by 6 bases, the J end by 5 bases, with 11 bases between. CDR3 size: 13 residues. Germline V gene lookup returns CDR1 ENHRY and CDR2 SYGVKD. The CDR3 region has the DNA TGTGCCATCAGGGGGGCTGGGGATCAGCCCCAGCATTTT. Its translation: CAIRGAGDQPQHF.

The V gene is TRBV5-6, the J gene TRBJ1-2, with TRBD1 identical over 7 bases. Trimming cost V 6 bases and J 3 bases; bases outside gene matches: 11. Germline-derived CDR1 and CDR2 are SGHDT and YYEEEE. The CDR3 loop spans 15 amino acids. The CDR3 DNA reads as TGTGCCAGCACCAACCTCGACAGGGCATACTATGGCTACACCTTC. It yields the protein CASTNLDRAYYGYTF.

The CDR3 here is CASSSGLAGAYNEQFF. CDR3 nucleotide sequence: TGTGCCAGCAGCTCTGGACTAGCGGGCGCCTACAATGAGCAGTTCTTC. The chain employs TRBV5-6 and TRBJ2-1; 11 bases match TRBD2. The CDR3 spans 16 residues. CDR1 SGHDT and CDR2 YYEEEE come from the germline V gene. With 3 bases clipped from V and 2 bases from J, the junction kept 4 bases outside the gene matches. Full variable domain (rest looked up from reference TRBV5-6 and TRBJ2-1): DAGVTQSPTHLIKTRGQQVTLRCSPKSGHDTVSWYQQALGQGPQFIFQYYEEEERQRGNFPDRFSGHQFPNYSSELNVNALLLGDSALYLCASSSGLAGAYNEQFFGPGTRLTVL.

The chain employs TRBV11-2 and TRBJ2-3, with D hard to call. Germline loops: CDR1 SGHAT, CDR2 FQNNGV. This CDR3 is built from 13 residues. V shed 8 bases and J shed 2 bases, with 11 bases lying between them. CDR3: CASVTGPTDTQYF. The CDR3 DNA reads TGTGCCAGCGTAACGGGCCCCACAGATACGCAGTATTTT.

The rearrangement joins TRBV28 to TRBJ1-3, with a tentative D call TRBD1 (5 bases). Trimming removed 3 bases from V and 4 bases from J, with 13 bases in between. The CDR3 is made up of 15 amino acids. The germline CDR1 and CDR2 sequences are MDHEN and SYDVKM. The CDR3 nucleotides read TGTGCCAGCAGTTTTTGGGGGGGTTTAGGAAACACCATATATTTT. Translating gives CASSFWGGLGNTIYF.

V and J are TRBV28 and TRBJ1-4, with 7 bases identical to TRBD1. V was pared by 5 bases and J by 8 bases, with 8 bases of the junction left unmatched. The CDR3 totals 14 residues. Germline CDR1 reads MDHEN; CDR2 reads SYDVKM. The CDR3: CASSQQGFQEKLFF. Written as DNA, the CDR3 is TGTGCCAGCAGTCAACAGGGGTTTCAGGAAAAACTGTTTTTT.

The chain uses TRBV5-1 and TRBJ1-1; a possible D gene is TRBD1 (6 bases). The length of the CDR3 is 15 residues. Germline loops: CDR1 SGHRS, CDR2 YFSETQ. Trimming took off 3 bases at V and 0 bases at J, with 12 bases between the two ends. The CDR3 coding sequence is TGCGCCAGCAGCTACGGACAGCCCTTGAACACTGAAGCTTTCTTT. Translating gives CASSYGQPLNTEAFF.

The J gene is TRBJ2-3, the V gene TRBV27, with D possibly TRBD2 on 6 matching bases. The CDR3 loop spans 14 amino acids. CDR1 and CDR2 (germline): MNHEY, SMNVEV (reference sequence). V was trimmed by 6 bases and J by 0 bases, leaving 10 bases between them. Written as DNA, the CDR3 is TGTGCCAGCAGCCAGGGACTCAGCACAGATACGCAGTATTTT. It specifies CASSQGLSTDTQYF.

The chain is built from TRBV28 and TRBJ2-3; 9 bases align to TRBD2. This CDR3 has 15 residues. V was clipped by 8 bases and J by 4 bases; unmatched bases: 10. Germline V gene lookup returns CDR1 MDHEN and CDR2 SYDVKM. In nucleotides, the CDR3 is TGTGCCAGCCACCAGGACCTAGCGGGATCAGATACGCAGTATTTT. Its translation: CASHQDLAGSDTQYF.

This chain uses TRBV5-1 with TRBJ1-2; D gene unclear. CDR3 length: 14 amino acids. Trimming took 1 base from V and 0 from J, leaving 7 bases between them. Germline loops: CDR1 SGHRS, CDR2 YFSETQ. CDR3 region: CASSLTEPNYGYTF. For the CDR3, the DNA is TGCGCCAGCAGCTTGACAGAACCTAACTATGGCTACACCTTC. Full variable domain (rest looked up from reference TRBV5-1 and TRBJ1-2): KAGVTQTPRYLIKTRGQQVTLSCSPISGHRSVSWYQQTPGQGLQFLFEYFSETQRNKGNFPGRFSGRQFSNSRSEMNVSTLELGDSALYLCASSLTEPNYGYTFGSGTRLTVV.

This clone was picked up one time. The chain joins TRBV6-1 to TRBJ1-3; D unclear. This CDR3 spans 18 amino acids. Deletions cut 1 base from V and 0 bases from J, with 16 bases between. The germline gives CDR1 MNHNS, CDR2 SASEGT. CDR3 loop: CASSEEEGLVSSGNTIYF. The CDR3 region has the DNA TGTGCCAGCAGTGAAGAGGAGGGATTAGTCAGCTCTGGAAACACCATATATTTT.

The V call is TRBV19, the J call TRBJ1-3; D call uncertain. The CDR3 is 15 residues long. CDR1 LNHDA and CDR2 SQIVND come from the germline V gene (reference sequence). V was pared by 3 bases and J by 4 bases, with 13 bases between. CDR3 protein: CASSMVPTSGNTIYF. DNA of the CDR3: TGTGCCAGTAGTATGGTCCCAACCTCGGGAAACACCATATATTTT.